This T cell receptor beta chain was sequenced for a study of blood T cells in healthy people across ages. In its sample, this clonotype was seen a few times. Germline V gives CDR1 MNHEY, CDR2 SVGEGT. CDR3 length: 17 residues. V shed 5 bases and J 7 bases; nucleotides not matched to a gene: 15. Every donor provided around 9.3 milliliters of peripheral blood. No fewer than 6 million PBMCs went into each sample. Sample-barcoded 5' priming and a J-beta primer mix drove a second PCR of about 6 to 12 cycles. TCRdb redid the calling of the 5' RACE reads with MiXCR, one entry per CDR3 protein. This sample carries hundreds of thousands of distinct CDR3 sequences, under 45% of them seen once, and the ten largest clones take about 21%.

The source is a man aged 60 to 69 in good health. Sample: blood. The gene calls are TRBV6-2 or TRBV6-3 and TRBJ2-7, with 12 positions matching TRBD1. CDR3 sequence: CASSPSFGTGGAGEQYF. CDR3 DNA sequence: TGTGCCAGCAGTCCATCCTTCGGGACAGGGGGCGCGGGTGAGCAGTACTTC.